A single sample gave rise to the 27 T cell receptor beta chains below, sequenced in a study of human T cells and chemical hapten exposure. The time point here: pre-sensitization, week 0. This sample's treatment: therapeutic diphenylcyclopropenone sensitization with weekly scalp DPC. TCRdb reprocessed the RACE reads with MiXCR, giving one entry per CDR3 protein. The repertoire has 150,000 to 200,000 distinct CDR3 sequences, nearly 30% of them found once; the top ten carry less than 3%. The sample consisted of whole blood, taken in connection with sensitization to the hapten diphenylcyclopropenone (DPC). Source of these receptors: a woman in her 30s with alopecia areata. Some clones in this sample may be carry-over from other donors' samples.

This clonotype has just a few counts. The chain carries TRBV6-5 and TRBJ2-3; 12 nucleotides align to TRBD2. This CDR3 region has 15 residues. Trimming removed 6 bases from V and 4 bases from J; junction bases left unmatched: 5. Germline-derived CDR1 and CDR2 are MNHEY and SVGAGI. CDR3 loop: CASRRLAGESDTQYF. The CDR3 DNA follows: TGTGCCAGCAGACGACTAGCGGGAGAGTCAGATACGCAGTATTTT.

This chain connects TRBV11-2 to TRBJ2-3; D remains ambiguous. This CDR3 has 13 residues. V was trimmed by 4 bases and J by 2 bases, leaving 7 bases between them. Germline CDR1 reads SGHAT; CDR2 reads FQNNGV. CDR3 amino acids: CASSSSFTDTQYF. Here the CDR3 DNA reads TGTGCCAGCAGCTCCTCATTCACAGATACGCAGTATTTT.

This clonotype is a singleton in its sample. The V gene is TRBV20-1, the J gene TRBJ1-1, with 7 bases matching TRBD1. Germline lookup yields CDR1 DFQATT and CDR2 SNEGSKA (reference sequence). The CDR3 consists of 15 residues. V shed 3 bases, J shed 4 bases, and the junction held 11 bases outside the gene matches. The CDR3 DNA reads TGCAGTGCTAGCCCCACGACAGGGATCGGCACTGAAGCTTTCTTT. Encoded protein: CSASPTTGIGTEAFF.

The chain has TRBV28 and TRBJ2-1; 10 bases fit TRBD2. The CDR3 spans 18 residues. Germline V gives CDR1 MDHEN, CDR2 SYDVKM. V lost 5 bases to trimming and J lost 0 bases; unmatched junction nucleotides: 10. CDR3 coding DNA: TGTGCCAGCAGTACGCCTGGACTAGCGGAGTTCTCCTACAATGAGCAGTTCTTC. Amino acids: CASSTPGLAEFSYNEQFF. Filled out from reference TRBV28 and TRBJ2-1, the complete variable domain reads DVKVTQSSRYLVKRTGEKVFLECVQDMDHENMFWYRQDPGLGLRLIYFSYDVKMKEKGDIPEGYSVSREKKERFSLILESASTNQTSMYLCASSTPGLAEFSYNEQFFGPGTRLTVL.

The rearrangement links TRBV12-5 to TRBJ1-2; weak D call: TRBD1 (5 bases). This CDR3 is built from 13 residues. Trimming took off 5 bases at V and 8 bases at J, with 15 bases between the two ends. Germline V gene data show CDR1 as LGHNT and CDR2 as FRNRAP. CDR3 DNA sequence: TGTGCTAGTGGTCGGGGCCCCTCCAGCGGCTACACCTTC. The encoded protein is CASGRGPSSGYTF.

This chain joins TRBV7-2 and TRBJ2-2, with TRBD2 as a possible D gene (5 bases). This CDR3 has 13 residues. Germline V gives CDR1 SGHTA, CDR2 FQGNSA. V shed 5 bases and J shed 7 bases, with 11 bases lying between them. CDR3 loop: CASSRVRGGELFF. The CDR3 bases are TGTGCCAGCAGCCGTGTTCGGGGCGGGGAGCTGTTTTTT.

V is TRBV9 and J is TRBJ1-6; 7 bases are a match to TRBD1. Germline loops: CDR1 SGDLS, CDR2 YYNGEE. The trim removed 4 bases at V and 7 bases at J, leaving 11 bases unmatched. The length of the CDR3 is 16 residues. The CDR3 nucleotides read TGTGCCAGCAGCTCCCCCACACAGGGGCGGAATTCACCCCTCCACTTT. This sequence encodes CASSSPTQGRNSPLHF.

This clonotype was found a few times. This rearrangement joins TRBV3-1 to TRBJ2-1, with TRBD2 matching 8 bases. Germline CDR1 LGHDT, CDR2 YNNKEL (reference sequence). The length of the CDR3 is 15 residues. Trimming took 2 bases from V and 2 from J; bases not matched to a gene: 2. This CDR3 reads CASSQTSGPYNEQFF. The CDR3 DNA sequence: TGTGCCAGCAGCCAAACTAGCGGACCCTACAATGAGCAGTTCTTC.

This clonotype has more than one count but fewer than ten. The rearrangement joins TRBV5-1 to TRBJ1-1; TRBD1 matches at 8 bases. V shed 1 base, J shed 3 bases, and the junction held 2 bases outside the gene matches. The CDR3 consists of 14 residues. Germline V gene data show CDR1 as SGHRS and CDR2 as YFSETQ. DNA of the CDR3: TGCGCCAGCAGCTTGCTACAGGGGGACACTGAAGCTTTCTTT. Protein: CASSLLQGDTEAFF.

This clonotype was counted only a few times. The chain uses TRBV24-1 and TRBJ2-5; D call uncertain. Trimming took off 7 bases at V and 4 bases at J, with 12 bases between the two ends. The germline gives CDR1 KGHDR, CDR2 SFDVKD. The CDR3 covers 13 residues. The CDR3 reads CATSEPARETQYF. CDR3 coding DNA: TGTGCCACCAGCGAACCGGCTCGAGAGACCCAGTACTTC.

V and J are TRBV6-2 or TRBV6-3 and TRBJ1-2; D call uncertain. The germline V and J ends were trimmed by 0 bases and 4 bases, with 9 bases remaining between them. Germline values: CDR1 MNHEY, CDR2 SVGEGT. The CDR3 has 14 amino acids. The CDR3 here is CASSYSQSGYGYTF. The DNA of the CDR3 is TGTGCCAGCAGTTACTCCCAATCCGGCTATGGCTACACCTTC.

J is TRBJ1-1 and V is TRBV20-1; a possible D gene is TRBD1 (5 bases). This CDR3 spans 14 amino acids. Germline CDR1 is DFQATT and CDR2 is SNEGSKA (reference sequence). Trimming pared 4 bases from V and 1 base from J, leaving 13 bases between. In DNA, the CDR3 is TGCAGTGCTACCTGGGGCAATGCGAACACTGAAGCTTTCTTT. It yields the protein CSATWGNANTEAFF.

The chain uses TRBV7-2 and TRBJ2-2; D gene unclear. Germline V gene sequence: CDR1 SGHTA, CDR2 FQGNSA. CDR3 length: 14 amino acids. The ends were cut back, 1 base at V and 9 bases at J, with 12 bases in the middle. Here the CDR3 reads CASSLDGGMRELFF. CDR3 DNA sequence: TGTGCCAGCAGCTTAGATGGCGGTATGAGGGAGCTGTTTTTT.

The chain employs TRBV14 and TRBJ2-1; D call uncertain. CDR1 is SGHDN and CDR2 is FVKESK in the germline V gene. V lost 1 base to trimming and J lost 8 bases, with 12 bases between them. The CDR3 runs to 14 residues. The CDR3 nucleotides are TGTGCCAGCAGCCAAGCGAGGTTTCAGGATGAGCAGTTCTTC. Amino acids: CASSQARFQDEQFF.

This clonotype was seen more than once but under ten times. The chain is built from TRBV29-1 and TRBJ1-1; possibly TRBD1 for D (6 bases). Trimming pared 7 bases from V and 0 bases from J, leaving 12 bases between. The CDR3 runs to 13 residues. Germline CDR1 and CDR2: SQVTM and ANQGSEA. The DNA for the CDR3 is TGCAGCGCTCAGGACAGTATGAACACTGAAGCTTTCTTT. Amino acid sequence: CSAQDSMNTEAFF.

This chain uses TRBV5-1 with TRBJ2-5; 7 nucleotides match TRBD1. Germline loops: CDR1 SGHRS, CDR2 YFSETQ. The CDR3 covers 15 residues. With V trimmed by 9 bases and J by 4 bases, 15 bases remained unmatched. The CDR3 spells CATGLGTDLRETQYF. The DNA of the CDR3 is TGCGCCACCGGCCTGGGGACAGATCTTAGAGAGACCCAGTACTTC. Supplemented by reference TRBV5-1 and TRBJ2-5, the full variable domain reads KAGVTQTPRYLIKTRGQQVTLSCSPISGHRSVSWYQQTPGQGLQFLFEYFSETQRNKGNFPGRFSGRQFSNSRSEMNVSTLELGDSALYLCATGLGTDLRETQYFGPGTRLLVL.

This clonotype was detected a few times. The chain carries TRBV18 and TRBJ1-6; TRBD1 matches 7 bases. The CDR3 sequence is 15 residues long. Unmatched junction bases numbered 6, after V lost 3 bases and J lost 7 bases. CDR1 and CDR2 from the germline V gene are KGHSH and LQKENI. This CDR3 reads CASSPRDSQNSPLHF. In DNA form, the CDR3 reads TGTGCCAGCTCACCGCGGGACAGCCAGAATTCACCCCTCCACTTT.

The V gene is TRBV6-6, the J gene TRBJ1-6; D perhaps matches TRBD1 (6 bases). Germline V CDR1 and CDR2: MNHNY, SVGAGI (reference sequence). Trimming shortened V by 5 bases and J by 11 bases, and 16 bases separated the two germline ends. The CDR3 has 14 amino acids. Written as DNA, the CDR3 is TGTGCCAGCAGTCCCCGACAGGTGTATACACCCCTCCACTTT. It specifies CASSPRQVYTPLHF.

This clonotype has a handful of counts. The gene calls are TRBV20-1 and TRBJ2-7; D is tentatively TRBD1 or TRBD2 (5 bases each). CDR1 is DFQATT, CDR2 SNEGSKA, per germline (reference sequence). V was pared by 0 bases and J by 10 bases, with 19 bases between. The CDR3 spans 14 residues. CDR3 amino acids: CSARDLVGTYLQYF. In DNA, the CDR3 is TGCAGTGCTAGAGATTTGGTGGGGACGTACCTCCAGTACTTC.

The CDR3 bases are TGTGCCAGCTCACAGACTAGCGGGAGGAAACAAGAGACCCAGTACTTC. This encodes CASSQTSGRKQETQYF. The rearrangement joins TRBV18 to TRBJ2-5; 13 nucleotides agree with TRBD2. The germline V gene has CDR1 KGHSH and CDR2 LQKENI. Unmatched junction bases numbered 4, after V lost 4 bases and J lost 2 bases. The CDR3 consists of 16 residues.

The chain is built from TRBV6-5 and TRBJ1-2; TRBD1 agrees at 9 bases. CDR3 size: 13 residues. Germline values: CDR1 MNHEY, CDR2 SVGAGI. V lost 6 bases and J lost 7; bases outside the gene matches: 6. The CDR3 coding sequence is TGTGCCAGCAGCCGGGGGACAGGGCTTGGCTACACCTTC. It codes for CASSRGTGLGYTF.

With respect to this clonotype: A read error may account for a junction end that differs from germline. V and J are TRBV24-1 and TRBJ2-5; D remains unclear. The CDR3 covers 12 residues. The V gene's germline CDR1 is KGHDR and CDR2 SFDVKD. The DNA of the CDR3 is TGTGCCGCCAGTGATTTTGCGGAGACCCAGTACTTC. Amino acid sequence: CAASDFAETQYF.

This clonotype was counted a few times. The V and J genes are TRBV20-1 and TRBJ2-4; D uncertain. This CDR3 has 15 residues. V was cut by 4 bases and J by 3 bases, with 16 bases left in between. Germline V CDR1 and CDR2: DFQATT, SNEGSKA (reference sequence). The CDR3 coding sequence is TGCAGTGCTAAAGGGATTCCCGTGGGCAAAAACATTCAGTACTTC. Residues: CSAKGIPVGKNIQYF.

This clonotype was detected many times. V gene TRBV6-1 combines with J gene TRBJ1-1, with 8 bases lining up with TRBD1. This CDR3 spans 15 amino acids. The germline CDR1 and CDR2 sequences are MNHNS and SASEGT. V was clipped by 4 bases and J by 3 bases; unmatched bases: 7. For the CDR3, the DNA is TGTGCCAGCAGTGCCCGTACAGGGGGTGACACTGAAGCTTTCTTT. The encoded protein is CASSARTGGDTEAFF.

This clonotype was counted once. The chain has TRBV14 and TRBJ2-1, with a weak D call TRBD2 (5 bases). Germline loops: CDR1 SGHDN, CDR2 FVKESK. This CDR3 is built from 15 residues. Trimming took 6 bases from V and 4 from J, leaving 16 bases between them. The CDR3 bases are TGTGCCAGCAGTCCGAGGGCGGGTTGGTACAATGAGCAGTTCTTC. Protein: CASSPRAGWYNEQFF.

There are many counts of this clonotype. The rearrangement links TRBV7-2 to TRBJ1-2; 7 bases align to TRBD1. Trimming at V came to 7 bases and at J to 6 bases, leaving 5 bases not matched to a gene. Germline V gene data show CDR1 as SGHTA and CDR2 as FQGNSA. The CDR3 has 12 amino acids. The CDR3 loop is CASTTGTDGYTF. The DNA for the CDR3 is TGTGCCAGCACCACAGGGACAGATGGCTACACCTTC.

The CDR3 DNA follows: TGTGCCAGCAGTGTCCTGACAGGGACCCGCGAAAAACTGTTTTTT. This translates into CASSVLTGTREKLFF. The V gene is TRBV2, the J gene TRBJ1-4; 7 bases match TRBD1. CDR1 and CDR2 (germline): SNHLY, FYNNEI. The CDR3 runs to 15 residues. Trimming took 4 bases from V and 8 from J; bases not matched to a gene: 10.